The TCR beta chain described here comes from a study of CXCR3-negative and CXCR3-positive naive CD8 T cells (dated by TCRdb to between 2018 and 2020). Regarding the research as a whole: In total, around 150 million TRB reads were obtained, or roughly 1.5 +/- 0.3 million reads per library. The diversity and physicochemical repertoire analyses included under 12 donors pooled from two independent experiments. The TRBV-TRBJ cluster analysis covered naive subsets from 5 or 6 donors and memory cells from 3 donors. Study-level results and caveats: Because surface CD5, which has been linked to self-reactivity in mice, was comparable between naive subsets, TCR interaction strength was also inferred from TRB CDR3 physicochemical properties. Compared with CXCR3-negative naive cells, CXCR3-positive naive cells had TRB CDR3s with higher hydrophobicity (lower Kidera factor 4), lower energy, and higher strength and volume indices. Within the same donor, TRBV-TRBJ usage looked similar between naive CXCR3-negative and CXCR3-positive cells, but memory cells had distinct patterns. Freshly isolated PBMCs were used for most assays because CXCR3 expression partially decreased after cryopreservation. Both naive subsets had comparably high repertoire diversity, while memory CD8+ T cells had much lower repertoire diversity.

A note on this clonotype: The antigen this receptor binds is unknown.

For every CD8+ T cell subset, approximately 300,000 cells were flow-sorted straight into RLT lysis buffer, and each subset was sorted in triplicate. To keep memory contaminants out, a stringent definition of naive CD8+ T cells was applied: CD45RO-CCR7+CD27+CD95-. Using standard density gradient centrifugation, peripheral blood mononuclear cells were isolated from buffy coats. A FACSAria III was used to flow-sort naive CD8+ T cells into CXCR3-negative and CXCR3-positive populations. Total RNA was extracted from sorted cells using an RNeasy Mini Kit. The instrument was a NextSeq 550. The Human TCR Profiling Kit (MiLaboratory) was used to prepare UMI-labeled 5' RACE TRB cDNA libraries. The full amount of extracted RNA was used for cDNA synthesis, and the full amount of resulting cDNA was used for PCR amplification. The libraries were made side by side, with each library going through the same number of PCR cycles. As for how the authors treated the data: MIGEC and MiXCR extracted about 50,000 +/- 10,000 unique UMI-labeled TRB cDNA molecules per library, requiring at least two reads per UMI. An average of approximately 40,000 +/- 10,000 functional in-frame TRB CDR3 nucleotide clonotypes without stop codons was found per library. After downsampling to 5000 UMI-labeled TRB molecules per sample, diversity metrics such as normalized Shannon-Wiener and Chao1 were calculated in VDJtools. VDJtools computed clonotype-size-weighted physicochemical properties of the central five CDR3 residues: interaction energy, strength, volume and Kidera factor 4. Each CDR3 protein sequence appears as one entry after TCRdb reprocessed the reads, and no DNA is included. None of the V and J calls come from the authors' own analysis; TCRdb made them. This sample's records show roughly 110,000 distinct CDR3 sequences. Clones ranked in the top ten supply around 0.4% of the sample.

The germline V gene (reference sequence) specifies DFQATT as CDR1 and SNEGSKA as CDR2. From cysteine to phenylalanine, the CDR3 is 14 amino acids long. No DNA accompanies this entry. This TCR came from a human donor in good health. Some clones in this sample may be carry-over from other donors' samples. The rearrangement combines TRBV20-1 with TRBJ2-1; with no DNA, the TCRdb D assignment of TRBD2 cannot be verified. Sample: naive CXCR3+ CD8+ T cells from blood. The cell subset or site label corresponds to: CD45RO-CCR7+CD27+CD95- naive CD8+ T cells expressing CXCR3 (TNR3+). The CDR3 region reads CSASGRNLYNEQFF.